This T cell receptor beta chain was obtained from a study of T cell repertoires in cytomegalovirus infection. Study at large: CMV infection together with matching HLA type was indicated by public TCR beta signatures. Study conclusions and caveats: Predominance within the ex vivo response was attributable to HLA-C-restricted CMV-specific TCR beta clonotypes. Totalled public TCR beta family frequency picked out people who carried CMV plus the relevant HLA.

This clonotype was observed many times. Its antigen remains unknown. The V gene's germline CDR1 is SGHTA and CDR2 FQGNSA. CDR3 length: 14 residues. V lost 4 bases, J lost 4 bases, and 4 bases stayed unmatched. MiXCR, run by TCRdb on the reads, gives a single entry per CDR3 protein. The repertoire holds just under 300,000 distinct CDR3 sequences, with about 9.2% as singletons. The clonotype originates from a human donor in good health (CMV status not recorded). Some clones in this sample may be carry-over from other donors' samples. Sample: PBMCs. The V gene is TRBV7-2, the J gene TRBJ2-5; 9 bases align to TRBD2. CDR3 bases: TGTGCCAGCAGCTCGCTAGCGGGGCGAGAGACCCAGTACTTC. Residues: CASSSLAGRETQYF.